This is a list of T cell receptor beta chains from one sample in a study of Ad26.COV2.S vaccination and SARS-CoV-2 variants. Using immunoSEQ multiplex PCR, the repertoire was profiled, and TCRdb retains in-frame clones only, with some absent. The table lists 300,000 to 400,000 clones, around nine tenths of them singletons, with 3.4% in the top ten. The sequencing used peripheral blood, collected in a trial of Ad26.COV2.S vaccine versus placebo. These TCRs come from a person aged 18-65 years who received the Ad26.COV2.S COVID-19 vaccine or a placebo. CDR3s leave out the opening cysteine and the closing phenylalanine or tryptophan.

V gene	CDR3 length	J gene	CDR3 protein
TRBV5-1	15	TRBJ2-2	ASSFTSGGLYTGELF
TRBV5-6	11	TRBJ2-7	ASEGQGSYEQY
TRBV13	13	TRBJ1-4	ASSLRTGAWEKLF
TRBV30	11	TRBJ2-3	AWSVKGSDTQY
TRBV10-3	12	TRBJ1-1	AISEAIGTGEAF
TRBV7-9	13	TRBJ2-3	ASSSPDRATDTQY
TRBV5-1	12	TRBJ1-2	ASSPGQGYYGYT
TRBV5-1	12	TRBJ2-1	ASSSAGGQGEQF
TRBV18	13	TRBJ2-7	ASSPEGAGSYEQY
TRBV20-1	11	TRBJ1-5	SASKQGGQPQH
TRBV4-3	14	TRBJ2-1	ASSQGVTSGGDEQF
TRBV5-1	14	TRBJ1-6	ASSLAEEGWNSPLH
TRBV9	11	TRBJ2-2	ASSTRLTGELF
TRBV11-2	10	TRBJ2-3	ASSHAGDTQY
TRBV3-1/TRBV3-2	14	TRBJ1-3	ASSQVRTVSGNTIY
TRBV4-1	14	TRBJ2-5	ASSQVRSTSKETQY
TRBV7-3	15	TRBJ1-2	ASSLGGSGDPDGIYT
TRBV30	15	TRBJ2-3	AWSEGSGGPSTDTQY
TRBV11-3	15	TRBJ2-2	ASSLDGRSANTGELF
TRBV14	13	TRBJ2-7	ASSDRDSVFYEQY
TRBV25-1	12	TRBJ2-7	ASSEQGSSYEQY
TRBV6-5	13	TRBJ1-1	ASSYSDRQNTEAF
TRBV7-9	15	TRBJ2-3	ASSLTQGTEITDTQY
TRBV19	12	TRBJ1-5	ASSIPHRDRSRH
TRBV7-3	12	TRBJ1-3	ASSLSASGNTIY
TRBV25-1	13	TRBJ2-7	ASSEWRQGEHEQY
TRBV11-2	13	TRBJ1-3	ASSLSGTARNTIY
TRBV7-2	15	TRBJ1-6	ASSSPNPGQRHSPLH
TRBV19	15	TRBJ1-5	ASSIGPRGGGNQPQH
TRBV9	13	TRBJ1-2	ASSVDPGTTYGYT
TRBV7-9	12	TRBJ2-2	ASSLVGLTGELF
TRBV25-1	11	TRBJ1-1	ASSEVGDTEAF
TRBV5-1	14	TRBJ2-3	ASSSTSRISTDTQY
TRBV3-1/TRBV3-2	11	TRBJ2-1	ASSQVSYNEQF
TRBV13	14	TRBJ2-1	ASTRPGLAGGYEQF
TRBV5-5	13	TRBJ2-1	ASSYLAGAYNEQF
TRBV6-2/TRBV6-3	16	TRBJ2-1	ASSLSLPDTSSYNEQF
TRBV27	17	TRBJ2-3	ASSSYTGLAGRTADTQY
TRBV7-2	11	TRBJ1-1	ASSLVLGTEAF
TRBV5-1	11	TRBJ1-2	ASSITGSRGYT
TRBV5-4	15	TRBJ1-5	ASSLRGDGRSNQPQH
TRBV4-1	12	TRBJ1-1	ASSQSPRGTEAF
TRBV7-9	17	TRBJ1-4	ASSLAGPGQGAVGEKLF
TRBV10-3	13	TRBJ1-1	AISDGQSPNTEAF
TRBV7-8	12	TRBJ1-2	ASSLGVGKDGYT
TRBV7-3	14	TRBJ2-3	ASSLDASGVTDTQY
TRBV7-6	14	TRBJ2-7	ASSLAGAGVSYEQY
TRBV12-3/TRBV12-4	11	TRBJ1-2	AGAATDDYGYT
TRBV4-2	13	TRBJ1-6	ASSQDRDPNSPLH
TRBV27	11	TRBJ1-6	ASSLGPQGALH
TRBV10-3	12	TRBJ1-1	AISPGTGLTEAF
TRBV27	12	TRBJ1-5	ASSRGGGNQPQH
TRBV5-4	12	TRBJ1-6	ASSPGHFPSPLH
TRBV7-2	13	TRBJ1-5	ASSAQGGGGQPQH
TRBV14	13	TRBJ1-1	ASSQLQGPDTEAF
TRBV4-1	11	TRBJ2-5	ASSQTGEETQY
TRBV28	9	TRBJ1-1	ASTSNTEAF
TRBV30	13	TRBJ1-3	AWSLERREGNTIY